The 10 T cell receptor beta chains below come from one sample, sequenced in a study of T cells of healthy individuals. A single record per CDR3 protein comes from TCRdb applying MiXCR to the 5' RACE reads. The table has around 63,000 distinct CDR3 sequences, roughly 17% seen once. The receptors come from a human donor in good health.

The genes are TRBV6-1 and TRBJ2-7; 9 bases map to TRBD1. J lost 10 bases, V lost 4 bases, and 8 bases had no gene match. The germline gives CDR1 MNHNS, CDR2 SASEGT. This CDR3 has 13 residues. The CDR3, as DNA: TGTGCCAGCAGTGGAGGGGACAGGGCGAATCAGTACTTC. It is translated as CASSGGDRANQYF.

The DNA of the CDR3 is TGTGCCAGCAGCCCTCCGGGACTATCGGGAATGGAGCAGTACTTC. Translating it yields CASSPPGLSGMEQYF. The chain links TRBV7-9 to TRBJ2-7; the match to TRBD2 covers 7 bases. V shed 5 bases and J 7 bases; nucleotides not matched to a gene: 14. The length of the CDR3 is 15 residues. Germline loops: CDR1 SEHNR, CDR2 FQNEAQ (reference sequence).

The rearrangement uses TRBV15 and TRBJ1-4, with 7 nucleotides matching TRBD1. Per the germline V gene, CDR1 is LNHNV and CDR2 is YYDKDF (reference sequence). V trimming: 5 bases; J trimming: 7 bases; junction bases outside the gene matches: 10. The CDR3 is 15 amino acids. The CDR3 protein is CATSAFSRGTEKLFF. In nucleotides, the CDR3 is TGTGCCACCAGCGCCTTTTCCAGGGGGACTGAAAAACTGTTTTTT.

This clonotype was recorded at least ten times. V is TRBV9 and J is TRBJ2-1; the match to TRBD2 covers 13 bases. CDR3 length: 19 residues. Germline V gives CDR1 SGDLS, CDR2 YYNGEE. Germline trimming cut 4 bases from V and 6 bases from J; bases unmatched to any gene: 16. CDR3 sequence: CASSSNPRLAGGKSNEQFF. The DNA of the CDR3 is TGTGCCAGCAGCTCCAATCCCAGACTAGCGGGGGGTAAATCCAATGAGCAGTTCTTC.

As concerns this clonotype: Since a much larger clone is just one base distant, this may be a read error. In DNA, the CDR3 is TGTGCCAGCCGTGGGGCGAGCCCCGGGGAGCTGTTTTTT. Translated: CASRGASPGELFF. The chain is built from TRBV3-1 and TRBJ2-2, with a tentative D call TRBD1 (5 bases). The CDR3 is 13 amino acids. Deletions cut 8 bases from V and 6 bases from J, with 13 bases between. Germline V gene sequence: CDR1 LGHDT, CDR2 YNNKEL (reference sequence).

J is TRBJ2-1 and V is TRBV7-9, with D tentatively TRBD2 (7 bases). CDR1 and CDR2 from the germline V gene are SEHNR and FQNEAQ (reference sequence). CDR3 size: 14 residues. V was cut by 2 bases and J by 6 bases, with 11 bases left in between. The chain's CDR3 is CASSLSGGGNEQFF. Here the CDR3 DNA reads TGTGCCAGCAGCTTATCGGGGGGCGGCAATGAGCAGTTCTTC.

This sequence joins TRBV3-1 and TRBJ2-1; a weak D match, TRBD1 (6 bases). V was cut by 0 bases and J by 13 bases, with 10 bases left in between. The CDR3 is 12 amino acids. From germline, CDR1 is LGHDT and CDR2 YNNKEL (reference sequence). In DNA, the CDR3 is TGTGCCAGCAGCCAAGAACAGGGTTTTCAGTTCTTC. Translated, it gives CASSQEQGFQFF.

This clonotype has ten or more counts. The genes are TRBV2 and TRBJ2-5, with a tentative D call TRBD2 (5 bases). CDR3 size: 12 residues. Trimming stripped 6 bases from V and 4 bases from J, with 9 bases between. CDR1 SNHLY and CDR2 FYNNEI come from the germline V gene. The CDR3 loop reads CASRAEGETQYF. The CDR3 DNA reads as TGTGCCAGCAGGGCCGAGGGAGAGACCCAGTACTTC.

V usage is TRBV5-4 and J usage is TRBJ2-2; tentatively, D is TRBD2 (6 bases). V was trimmed by 7 bases and J by 4 bases, leaving 8 bases between them. This CDR3 contains 12 residues. The germline V gene has CDR1 SGHNT and CDR2 YYREEE (reference sequence). The DNA of the CDR3 is TGTGCCAGCGCGGGGCGCACCGGGGAGCTGTTTTTT. Its translation is CASAGRTGELFF.

This clonotype was observed a few times. The rearrangement joins TRBV5-1 to TRBJ2-2; no firm D call. V lost 4 bases and J lost 0, with 13 bases in between. The germline CDR1 and CDR2 sequences are SGHRS and YFSETQ. The CDR3 has 16 residues. The CDR3 loop is CASSLEVLANTGELFF. Written as DNA, the CDR3 is TGCGCCAGCAGCCTAGAAGTCCTCGCGAACACCGGGGAGCTGTTTTTT.